This T cell receptor (beta chain) was obtained from a study of T cell responses to AZD1222 COVID-19 vaccine. As concerns this clone: Antigen: not known.

General observations from the study: Compared with day 0, the breadth and depth of the Spike-specific TCR repertoire rose significantly after two doses of AZD1222.

This CDR3 comprises 12 residues. Trimming stripped 1 base from V and 5 bases from J, with 6 bases between. CDR1 is LGHDT and CDR2 is YNNKEL in the germline V gene (reference sequence). The protocol was immunoSEQ multiplex PCR, while the TCRdb copy is restricted to in-frame clones and leaves out a portion. The sample consists of tens of thousands of clones, more than 80% of them appearing once. The receptor comes from an adult in good health. The material sequenced was peripheral blood, taken on day 0 of AZD1222 vaccination. This sequence joins TRBV3-1 (or the pseudogene TRBV3-2) and TRBJ2-7; D is unresolved. CDR3 nucleotides: TGTGCCAGCAGCCAAGTGGTCAACGAGCAGTACTTC. This codes for CASSQVVNEQYF.